This TCR beta chain was retrieved from a study of shared clonotypes between healthy human individuals. Study as a whole: The composition of the donors was a couple of women and a few men aged 18 to 49. Findings of the study overall: The naive CD4 repertoires of a few donors were compared, and approximately 5% of clonotypes were shared. Sorted-subset samples were not fully sequenced, rarefaction indicated.

A word on this clone: Its antigen is as yet unknown.

The germline V gene has CDR1 KGHSH and CDR2 LQKENI. V lost 2 bases, J lost 4 bases, and 5 bases stayed unmatched. The CDR3 covers 14 residues. This table comes from immunoSEQ multiplex PCR, and its TCRdb copy is limited to in-frame clones, with some not included. The sample carries some 1.1 million clones, approximately 80% recorded once. The donors, healthy adults who were HIV-negative, had experienced no recent acute infections or vaccinations. The rearrangement links TRBV18 to TRBJ2-7, with 7 positions matching TRBD1. Sequencing used memory CD4+ T cells from PBMCs. Subset described: CD45RA-negative fraction. This receptor was taken from a young man in good health. Some clones in this sample may be carry-over from other donors' samples. The CDR3 bases are TGTGCCAGCTCACCATCAGGGGGAGATTACGAGCAGTACTTC. Protein sequence: CASSPSGGDYEQYF.